This T cell receptor beta chain was found in a study of blood T cell repertoires in COVID-19. Study-wide context: Italy, Spain and the United States were the sources of the convalescent and acute COVID-19 samples. Sources were T cells, B-cell-depleted T cells, or PBMCs; the material itself was cDNA or gDNA.

Authors' analysis steps: Estimated nucleated cell counts came from reference gene primer amplification. Data came from immunoSEQ multiplex PCR; TCRdb stores just in-frame clones and leaves some out. V, J and clone size derive from that table, while D and trimming were established from the DNA sequence. The repertoire holds 150,000 to 200,000 clones, with 85% to 90% as singletons. The CDR3 is made up of 12 amino acids. CDR1 is LNHDA, CDR2 SQIVND, per germline (reference sequence). Trimming removed 4 bases from V and 6 bases from J, with 10 bases in between. The chain uses TRBV19 and TRBJ2-7; D may be TRBD1 (5 bases). Sequencing input: peripheral blood. This TCR came from a woman in her twenties or thirties with active or convalescent COVID-19. CDR3 nucleotide sequence: TGTGCCAGTAGTAAAGGGGCTGGCGAGCAGTACTTC. Encoded protein: CASSKGAGEQYF.